A selection of T cell receptor beta chains follows, all from one sample in a study of blood T cell repertoires in COVID-19. TCRdb keeps only in-frame clones here, not all; method: immunoSEQ multiplex PCR. In the table there are roughly 250,000 clones, more than 85% of which are singletons. Material for sequencing was peripheral blood. The receptors originated from a young man with acute or convalescent COVID-19. Each CDR3 is given with its conserved first and last residue. The D gene is left open where the match is weak. Clone size is shown for a subset of rows, as once, few, many or a class of expanded clone.

v_gene: TRBV9
abundance: .
j_gene: TRBJ2-2
d_gene: .
CDR3nt: TGTGCCAGCAGCCTCAGTATAGGGGAGGCCGGGGAGCTGTTTTTT
CDR3aa: CASSLSIGEAGELFF

v_gene: TRBV7-2
abundance: .
j_gene: TRBJ1-5
d_gene: .
CDR3nt: TGTGCCAGCAGCCCCCCCGGGAGCCTTGAACCCCAGCATTTT
CDR3aa: CASSPPGSLEPQHF

v_gene: TRBV6-5
abundance: .
j_gene: TRBJ1-6
d_gene: .
CDR3nt: TGTGCCAGCAGTTACCGGTTAGGGGATAATTCACCCCTCCACTTT
CDR3aa: CASSYRLGDNSPLHF

v_gene: TRBV10-2
abundance: few
j_gene: TRBJ1-1
d_gene: .
CDR3nt: TGCGCCAGCAGTAAGTCTACAGGGACGAACACTGAAGCTTTCTTT
CDR3aa: CASSKSTGTNTEAFF

v_gene: TRBV5-8
abundance: few
j_gene: TRBJ2-7
d_gene: TRBD1
CDR3nt: TGTGCCAGCAGCTTGCTATCAGGACAGGTCGTTCGCTACGAGCAGTACTTC
CDR3aa: CASSLLSGQVVRYEQYF

v_gene: TRBV19
abundance: .
j_gene: TRBJ2-5
d_gene: .
CDR3nt: TGTGCCAGTGGGAAGCTCGACAGCCAAGAGACCCAGTACTTC
CDR3aa: CASGKLDSQETQYF

v_gene: TRBV30
abundance: few
j_gene: TRBJ1-2
d_gene: .
CDR3nt: TGTGCCTGGAATACGGGGAGTAACTATGGCTACACCTTC
CDR3aa: CAWNTGSNYGYTF

v_gene: TRBV5-1
abundance: .
j_gene: TRBJ2-2
d_gene: .
CDR3nt: TGCGCCAGCAGCTTGGTACCCCGAGCGAACACCGGGGAGCTGTTTTTT
CDR3aa: CASSLVPRANTGELFF

v_gene: TRBV10-1
abundance: .
j_gene: TRBJ2-5
d_gene: .
CDR3nt: TGCGCCAGCAGTGAGTCCCCGTTGGAGACCCAGTACTTC
CDR3aa: CASSESPLETQYF

v_gene: TRBV27
abundance: .
j_gene: TRBJ1-6
d_gene: TRBD1
CDR3nt: TGTGCCAGCAGCCCTCCCAGACAGGGGTTTAATTCACCCCTCCACTTT
CDR3aa: CASSPPRQGFNSPLHF

v_gene: TRBV5-6
abundance: .
j_gene: TRBJ1-2
d_gene: .
CDR3nt: TGTGCCAGCAGCTTTGAGGACAGCCCCTATGGCTACACCTTC
CDR3aa: CASSFEDSPYGYTF

v_gene: TRBV28
abundance: .
j_gene: TRBJ1-5
d_gene: TRBD1
CDR3nt: TGTGCCAGCATCTTGGGAAGGGCAGGGGGGTATAGCAATCAGCCCCAGCATTTT
CDR3aa: CASILGRAGGYSNQPQHF

v_gene: TRBV30
abundance: .
j_gene: TRBJ1-2
d_gene: TRBD1
CDR3nt: TGTGCCTGGAGTGGGGGACAGGGAGTCTATGGCTACACCTTC
CDR3aa: CAWSGGQGVYGYTF

v_gene: TRBV29-1
abundance: .
j_gene: TRBJ2-1
d_gene: TRBD2
CDR3nt: TGCAGCGGTCGAAAGAACCAGCGGGGATTGACCTACAATGAGCAGTTCTTC
CDR3aa: CSGRKNQRGLTYNEQFF

v_gene: TRBV3-1/TRBV3-2
abundance: .
j_gene: TRBJ1-1
d_gene: .
CDR3nt: TGTGCCAGCCGCCGGGAGTTCCACACTGAAGCTTTCTTT
CDR3aa: CASRREFHTEAFF

v_gene: TRBV27
abundance: .
j_gene: TRBJ2-3
d_gene: TRBD2
CDR3nt: TGTGCCAGCATTGGGGGACTAGCGGGAGATACGCAGTATTTT
CDR3aa: CASIGGLAGDTQYF

v_gene: TRBV7-2
abundance: once
j_gene: TRBJ1-4
d_gene: .
CDR3nt: TGTGCCAGCAGCTTAGGAGGTCCTAATGAAAAACTGTTTTTT
CDR3aa: CASSLGGPNEKLFF

v_gene: TRBV5-1
abundance: .
j_gene: TRBJ2-2
d_gene: TRBD2
CDR3nt: TGCGCCAGCAGCTACAGCGGGAGTCGGACCGGGGAGCTGTTTTTT
CDR3aa: CASSYSGSRTGELFF

v_gene: TRBV4-1
abundance: .
j_gene: TRBJ2-1
d_gene: TRBD2
CDR3nt: TGCGCCAGCAGCCAGGGTGGGTTAGCGGGAGATTCAGTTGATGAGCAGTTCTTC
CDR3aa: CASSQGGLAGDSVDEQFF

v_gene: TRBV7-2
abundance: .
j_gene: TRBJ1-2
d_gene: .
CDR3nt: TGTGCCAGCAGCTCGAGGCGTTACTATGGCTACACCTTC
CDR3aa: CASSSRRYYGYTF

v_gene: TRBV5-4
abundance: .
j_gene: TRBJ2-5
d_gene: TRBD2
CDR3nt: TGTGCCAGCAGCTCGGGAGGGACTAGCGGGAGGGCCGCCGAGACCCAGTACTTC
CDR3aa: CASSSGGTSGRAAETQYF

v_gene: TRBV18
abundance: .
j_gene: TRBJ1-6
d_gene: .
CDR3nt: TGTGCCAGCTCTGAACAGAATAATTCACCCCTCCACTTT
CDR3aa: CASSEQNNSPLHF

v_gene: TRBV3-1/TRBV3-2
abundance: .
j_gene: TRBJ2-7
d_gene: TRBD2
CDR3nt: TGTGCCAGCAGTCGATCTAGCGGGGGGGCCACGTACGAGCAGTACTTC
CDR3aa: CASSRSSGGATYEQYF

v_gene: TRBV7-9
abundance: .
j_gene: TRBJ2-3
d_gene: .
CDR3nt: TGTGCCAGCAGCTCACTTAAGCGGGCCAGCACAGATACGCAGTATTTT
CDR3aa: CASSSLKRASTDTQYF

v_gene: TRBV18
abundance: .
j_gene: TRBJ1-5
d_gene: TRBD1
CDR3nt: TGTGCCAGCTCACCAGACAGGGCCAACAATCAGCCCCAGCATTTT
CDR3aa: CASSPDRANNQPQHF

v_gene: TRBV2
abundance: .
j_gene: TRBJ2-7
d_gene: TRBD2
CDR3nt: TGTGCCACCCAGCTTTTAGCGGGAGTTAGCGAGCAGTACTTC
CDR3aa: CATQLLAGVSEQYF

v_gene: TRBV7-3
abundance: .
j_gene: TRBJ2-5
d_gene: TRBD2
CDR3nt: TGTGCCAGCAGCGCGACTAGCTTTGAGACCCAGTACTTC
CDR3aa: CASSATSFETQYF